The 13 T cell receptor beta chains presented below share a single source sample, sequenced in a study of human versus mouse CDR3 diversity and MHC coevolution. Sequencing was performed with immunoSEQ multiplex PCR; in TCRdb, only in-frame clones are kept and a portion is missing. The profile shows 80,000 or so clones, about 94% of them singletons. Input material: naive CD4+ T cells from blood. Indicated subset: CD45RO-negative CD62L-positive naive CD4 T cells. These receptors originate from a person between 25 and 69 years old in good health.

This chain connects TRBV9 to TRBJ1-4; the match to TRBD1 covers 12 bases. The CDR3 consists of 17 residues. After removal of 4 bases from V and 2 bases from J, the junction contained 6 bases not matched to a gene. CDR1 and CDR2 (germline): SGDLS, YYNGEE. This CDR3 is CASSSGQGARTNEKLFF. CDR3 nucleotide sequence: TGTGCCAGCAGCTCGGGACAGGGGGCGCGGACTAATGAAAAACTGTTTTTT.

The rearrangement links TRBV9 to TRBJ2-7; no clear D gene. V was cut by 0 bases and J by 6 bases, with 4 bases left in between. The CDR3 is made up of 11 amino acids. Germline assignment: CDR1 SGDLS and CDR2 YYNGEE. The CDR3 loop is CASSVDGEQYF. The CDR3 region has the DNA TGTGCCAGCAGCGTAGACGGCGAGCAGTACTTC.

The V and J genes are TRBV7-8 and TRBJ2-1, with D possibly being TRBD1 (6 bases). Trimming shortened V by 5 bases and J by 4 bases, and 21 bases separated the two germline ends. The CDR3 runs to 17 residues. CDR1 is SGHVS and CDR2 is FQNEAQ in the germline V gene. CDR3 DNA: TGTGCCAGCAGCAACCCCGAATTTGGGGGCCGGTACAATGAGCAGTTCTTC. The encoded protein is CASSNPEFGGRYNEQFF.

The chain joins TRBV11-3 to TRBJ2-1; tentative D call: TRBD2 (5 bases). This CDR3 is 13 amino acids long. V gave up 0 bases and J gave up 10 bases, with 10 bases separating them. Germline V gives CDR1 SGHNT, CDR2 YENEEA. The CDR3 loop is CASSLDLGSEQFF. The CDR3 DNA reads TGTGCCAGCAGCTTAGATCTGGGGAGCGAGCAGTTCTTC.

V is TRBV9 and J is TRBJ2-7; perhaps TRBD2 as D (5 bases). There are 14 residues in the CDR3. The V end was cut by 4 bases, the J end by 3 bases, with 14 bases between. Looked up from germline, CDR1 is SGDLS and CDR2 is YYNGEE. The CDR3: CASSPEGRGYEQYF. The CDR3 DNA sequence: TGTGCCAGCAGCCCAGAGGGCAGAGGCTACGAGCAGTACTTC.

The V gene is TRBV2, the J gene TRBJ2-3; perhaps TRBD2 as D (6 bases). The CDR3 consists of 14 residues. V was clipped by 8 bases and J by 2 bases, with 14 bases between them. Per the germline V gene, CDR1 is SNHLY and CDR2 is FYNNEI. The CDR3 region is CASSGRDSTDTQYF. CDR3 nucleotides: TGTGCCAGCTCCGGCCGGGACTCCACAGATACGCAGTATTTT.

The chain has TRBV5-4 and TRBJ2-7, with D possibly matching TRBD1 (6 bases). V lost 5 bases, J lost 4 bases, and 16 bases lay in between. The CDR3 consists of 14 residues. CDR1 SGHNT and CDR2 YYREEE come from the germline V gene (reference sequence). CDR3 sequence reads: CASRRQEVGYEQYF. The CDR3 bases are TGTGCCAGCAGACGACAGGAGGTAGGGTACGAGCAGTACTTC.

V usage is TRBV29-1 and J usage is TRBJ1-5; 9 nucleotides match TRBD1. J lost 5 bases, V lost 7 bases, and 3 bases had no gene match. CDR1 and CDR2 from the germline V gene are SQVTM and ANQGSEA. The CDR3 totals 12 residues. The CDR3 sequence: CSAGDRDQPQHF. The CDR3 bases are TGCAGCGCCGGGGACAGGGATCAGCCCCAGCATTTT.

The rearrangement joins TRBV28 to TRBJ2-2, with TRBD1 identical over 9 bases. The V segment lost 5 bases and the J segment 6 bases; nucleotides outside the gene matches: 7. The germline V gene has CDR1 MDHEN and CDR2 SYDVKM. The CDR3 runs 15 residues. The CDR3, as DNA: TGTGCCAGCAGTCGAGGGGACAGGGTGGCCGGGGAGCTGTTTTTT. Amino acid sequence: CASSRGDRVAGELFF. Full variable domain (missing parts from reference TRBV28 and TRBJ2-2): DVKVTQSSRYLVKRTGEKVFLECVQDMDHENMFWYRQDPGLGLRLIYFSYDVKMKEKGDIPEGYSVSREKKERFSLILESASTNQTSMYLCASSRGDRVAGELFFGEGSRLTVL.

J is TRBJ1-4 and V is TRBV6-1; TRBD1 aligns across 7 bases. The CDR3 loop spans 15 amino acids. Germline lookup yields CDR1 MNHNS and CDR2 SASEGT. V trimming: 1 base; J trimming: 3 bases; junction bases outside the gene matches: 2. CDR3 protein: CASSEGGTANEKLFF. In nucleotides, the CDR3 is TGTGCCAGCAGTGAAGGGGGGACAGCTAATGAAAAACTGTTTTTT.

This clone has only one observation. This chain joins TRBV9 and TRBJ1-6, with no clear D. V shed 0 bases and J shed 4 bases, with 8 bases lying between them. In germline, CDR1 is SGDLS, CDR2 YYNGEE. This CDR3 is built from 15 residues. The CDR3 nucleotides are TGTGCCAGCAGCGTAGCAGACGGGTATAATTCACCCCTCCACTTT. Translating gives CASSVADGYNSPLHF.

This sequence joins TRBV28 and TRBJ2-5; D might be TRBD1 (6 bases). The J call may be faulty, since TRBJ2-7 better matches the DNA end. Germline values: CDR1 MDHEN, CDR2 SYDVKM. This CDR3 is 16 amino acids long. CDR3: CASSLSTTGSGYEQYF. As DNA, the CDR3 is TGTGCCAGCAGTTTATCCACGACAGGCTCGGGGTACGAGCAGTACTTC.

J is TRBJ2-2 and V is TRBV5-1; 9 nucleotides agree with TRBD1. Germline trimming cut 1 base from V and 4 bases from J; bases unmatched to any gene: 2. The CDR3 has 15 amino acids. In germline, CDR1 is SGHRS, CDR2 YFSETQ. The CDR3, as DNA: TGCGCCAGCAGCTTGCCACAGGGGGCCACCGGGGAGCTGTTTTTT. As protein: CASSLPQGATGELFF.